The rows below give T cell receptor beta chains drawn from one sample of a study of shared clonotypes between healthy human individuals. TCRdb's copy holds only in-frame clones and misses some; the assay was immunoSEQ multiplex PCR. Of 2 million to 2.5 million clones listed, under 95% are singletons. Material for sequencing was naive CD4+ T cells from PBMCs. The receptors here all came from a man aged 18 to 29 in good health. Some clones in this sample may be carry-over from other donors' samples. Each CDR3 is given with its conserved first and last residue. D genes are given only for firm matches. Rows may omit the clone size; those that give it use once, few, many or a size class.

TGCGCCAGCGGGTCGCCTACGGCGCGGGGGCTTAATCAGCCCCAGCATTTT	CASGSPTARGLNQPQHF	-	-	TRBV4-1	TRBJ1-5
TGTGCCAGCAGCTTGGCGGGAACCTACGAGCAGTACTTC	CASSLAGTYEQYF	-	-	TRBV7-3	TRBJ2-7
TGTGCCAGCAGTGATAATCGGGGGGTAGTGGGCACTGAAGCTTTCTTT	CASSDNRGVVGTEAFF	-	-	TRBV28	TRBJ1-1
TGTGCCAGCAGCGTAGTGGCGGGACCCCTCTCTGAGCAGTTCTTC	CASSVVAGPLSEQFF	-	-	TRBV9	TRBJ2-1
TGTGCCAGCAGCCCGGCGGGGGGGGGCGGAGAGACCCAGTACTTC	CASSPAGGGGETQYF	TRBD2	-	TRBV9	TRBJ2-5
TGTGCCAGCAGTTACAAAGAGACCCAGTACTTC	CASSYKETQYF	-	-	TRBV6-6	TRBJ2-5
TGTGCCTGGAGTGGTCTCCGGGTTGAGCAGTTCTTC	CAWSGLRVEQFF	-	-	TRBV30	TRBJ2-1
TGTGCCAGCAGTTACTATCAGCGATACACTGAAGCTTTCTTT	CASSYYQRYTEAFF	-	-	TRBV6-5	TRBJ1-1
TGTGCCAGCAGTTACGGTGTCAGGGGGCAGGGCGGGGAGCTGTTTTTT	CASSYGVRGQGGELFF	TRBD1	once	TRBV6-5	TRBJ2-2
TGTGCCAGCTCACCTTTAGGTAGCGGTGAGCAGTTCTTC	CASSPLGSGEQFF	-	-	TRBV18	TRBJ2-1
TGTGCCAGCAGTCCAATTCTAGCGGGAGGGCCGAATGAGCAGTTCTTC	CASSPILAGGPNEQFF	TRBD2	-	TRBV27	TRBJ2-1
TGTGCCAGCAGCTTGTTACAGAACCAAGAGCCCCAGTACTTC	CASSLLQNQEPQYF	-	-	TRBV5-6	TRBJ2-5
TGTGCCTGGACCCCGGGGGCGGAGGTTGAACTGTTTTTT	CAWTPGAEVELFF	-	-	TRBV30	TRBJ1-4
TGTGCCAGCAGCACTCGACCCGGGACAGATTACGAGCAGTACTTC	CASSTRPGTDYEQYF	TRBD1	-	TRBV13	TRBJ2-7
TGTGCCCGGACAGACCAAGAGACCCAGTACTTC	CARTDQETQYF	-	-	TRBV6-5	TRBJ2-5
TGTGCCAGCTCACCCCCGGAAGGGGCGGGGGAGCAGTACTTC	CASSPPEGAGEQYF	-	-	TRBV18	TRBJ2-7
TGTGCCAGCAGCTTGGATTTCAGGGCGGACACCGGGGAGCTGTTTTTT	CASSLDFRADTGELFF	-	-	TRBV5-6	TRBJ2-2
TGTGCCTGGACCGGGACGGGACTCCTGAACACTGAAGCTTTCTTT	CAWTGTGLLNTEAFF	-	few	TRBV30	TRBJ1-1
TGTGCCAGCAGCATCGGGACCTTAAAAGATACGCAGTATTTT	CASSIGTLKDTQYF	-	once	TRBV7-2	TRBJ2-3
TGTGCCAGCAGTCCGGTGGGGACTAGCGGAACCTACGAGCAGTACTTC	CASSPVGTSGTYEQYF	TRBD2	-	TRBV28	TRBJ2-7
TGCAGCGTTGGGGCCCCTAGTGGCTACACCTTC	CSVGAPSGYTF	-	-	TRBV29-1	TRBJ1-2
TGTGCCAGCAGCTTAAATAGCGGGAGTTTCAATGAGCAGTTCTTC	CASSLNSGSFNEQFF	TRBD2	once	TRBV7-3	TRBJ2-1
TGTGCCAGCAACTTCGGACGCTCCTCTGGAAACACCATATATTTT	CASNFGRSSGNTIYF	-	-	TRBV6-1	TRBJ1-3
TGTGCCAGCAGCTCAGACCGGAACACTGAAGCTTTCTTT	CASSSDRNTEAFF	-	-	TRBV7-3	TRBJ1-1
TGTGCCAGCAGCCAGGTCGGACTAGCGGGGACAGATACGCAGTATTTT	CASSQVGLAGTDTQYF	TRBD2	-	TRBV14	TRBJ2-3
TGTGCCAGCTCACCCGTAGCGGGAGGTCTTCTCGAGCAGTACTTC	CASSPVAGGLLEQYF	TRBD2	-	TRBV18	TRBJ2-7
TGCAGCGGGGCAACAGATACGCAGTATTTT	CSGATDTQYF	-	-	TRBV29-1	TRBJ2-3
TGCGCCAGCAGCCCGGGGACTAGCGACAAGGGTAATGAGCAGTTCTTC	CASSPGTSDKGNEQFF	TRBD2	-	TRBV5-1	TRBJ2-1
TGTGCCAGCAGTGCCCCCGGGACAGTCTCCTACGAGCAGTACTTC	CASSAPGTVSYEQYF	TRBD1	-	TRBV28	TRBJ2-7
TGTGCCAGCAGCTTATCTCAATTCCCCGGGGTTGAGCAGTTCTTC	CASSLSQFPGVEQFF	-	once	TRBV7-2	TRBJ2-1
TGTGCCTGGAGGCGACTAGGCTCCTACAATGAGCAGTTCTTC	CAWRRLGSYNEQFF	-	-	TRBV30	TRBJ2-1
TGTGCCTGGAGTGTTAGACAGCAAGAGACCCAGTACTTC	CAWSVRQQETQYF	-	-	TRBV30	TRBJ2-5
TGTGCCAGCAGTTTATGGGTAGCGGGAGGGCGAAATGAGCAGTTCTTC	CASSLWVAGGRNEQFF	TRBD2	-	TRBV28	TRBJ2-1
TGTGCCAGCAGTCCCCCAGGAGCCTCTGGAAACACCATATATTTT	CASSPPGASGNTIYF	-	once	TRBV28	TRBJ1-3
TGTGCCAGCAGCCTCCGGGCTACTAACTATGGCTACACCTTC	CASSLRATNYGYTF	-	-	TRBV5-4	TRBJ1-2
TGTGCCAGCAGTGAATTTCCAGAGACCCAGTACTTC	CASSEFPETQYF	-	-	TRBV2	TRBJ2-5
TGTGCCAGCCGTGGCCTGGGGTCTGGGAGCAATCAGCCCCAGCATTTT	CASRGLGSGSNQPQHF	-	once	TRBV6-6	TRBJ1-5
TGTGCCAGCAGTAGGGCGGTGAACACTGAAGCTTTCTTT	CASSRAVNTEAFF	-	once	TRBV6-1	TRBJ1-1
TGTGCCAGCAGCCAATCGTCGCGCCATAACACCGGGGAGCTGTTTTTT	CASSQSSRHNTGELFF	-	once	TRBV16	TRBJ2-2